Below are 24 T cell receptor beta chains sequenced from a single sample in a study of CD8+ T cells in alopecia areata. RNA extraction was followed by reverse transcription into cDNA, which acted as the sequencing template. Profiled with immunoSEQ multiplex PCR; TCRdb holds only in-frame clones, not every one. The sample has over 100,000 clones, 53% seen once. Documented treatment: oral pan-JAK inhibitor, 5-10 mg twice daily. The input for sequencing was CD4+ T cells sorted from blood, taken at week 4, from a patient treated with tofacitinib. The source of these receptors is a human donor with alopecia areata.

The rearrangement links TRBV5-6 to TRBJ2-7; 11 nucleotides agree with TRBD1. Losses at the gene ends were 4 bases for V and 5 bases for J; bases not matched to a gene: 8. This CDR3 has 15 amino acids. Germline lookup yields CDR1 SGHDT and CDR2 YYEEEE. The CDR3 sequence is CASSQRGQGGHEQYF. CDR3 nucleotides: TGTGCCAGCAGCCAAAGGGGACAGGGGGGCCACGAGCAGTACTTC.

The chain combines TRBV30 with TRBJ1-5; no definite D call. The CDR3 covers 8 residues. V was trimmed by 5 bases and J by 10 bases, leaving 3 bases between them. Germline lookup yields CDR1 GTSNPN and CDR2 SVGIG (reference sequence). The CDR3 loop reads CAWLPQHF. DNA for the CDR3: TGTGCCTGGTTACCCCAGCATTTT.

This clone was detected a few times. The chain uses TRBV29-1 and TRBJ1-2; D call uncertain. Germline V gene lookup returns CDR1 SQVTM and CDR2 ANQGSEA. This CDR3 is built from 12 residues. V lost 3 bases and J 4 bases, leaving 9 bases between the germline ends. The CDR3 loop is CSVDRLSYGYTF. The CDR3 DNA reads as TGCAGCGTTGACAGGCTATCCTATGGCTACACCTTC. The entire variable domain, with the rest obtained from reference TRBV29-1 and TRBJ1-2, is as follows: SAVISQKPSRDICQRGTSLTIQCQVDSQVTMMFWYRQQPGQSLTLIATANQGSEATYESGFVIDKFPISRPNLTFSTLTVSNMSPEDSSIYLCSVDRLSYGYTFGSGTRLTVV.

This chain links TRBV2 with TRBJ2-1; the D gene is possibly TRBD1 (5 bases). V was shortened by 4 bases and J by 12 bases, with 25 bases between the two germline ends. The CDR3 loop spans 16 amino acids. Germline-derived CDR1 and CDR2 are SNHLY and FYNNEI. CDR3 nucleotide sequence: TGTGCCAGCAGTGCTACTGACAGACACCCTCGACTTGGGCAGTTCTTC. Amino acid sequence: CASSATDRHPRLGQFF.

V gene TRBV18 combines with J gene TRBJ1-1, with D tentatively TRBD1 (6 bases). The germline CDR1 and CDR2 sequences are KGHSH and LQKENI. This CDR3 is 15 amino acids long. Trimming took 3 bases from V and 0 from J, leaving 11 bases between them. The CDR3 protein is CASSPLDRLNTEAFF. The CDR3 DNA reads TGTGCCAGCTCACCCTTGGACAGATTGAACACTGAAGCTTTCTTT.

This chain connects TRBV12-5 to TRBJ1-2; 7 bases align to TRBD1. The germline gives CDR1 LGHNT, CDR2 FRNRAP. The CDR3 runs 13 residues. Trimming took 9 bases from V and 3 from J; bases not matched to a gene: 7. The CDR3 here is CASATGTDYGYTF. Here the CDR3 DNA reads TGTGCTAGCGCTACCGGGACAGACTATGGCTACACCTTC.

V is TRBV5-1 and J is TRBJ1-1; possibly TRBD1 for D (5 bases). Germline V gene data show CDR1 as SGHRS and CDR2 as YFSETQ. V shed 0 bases and J shed 7 bases, with 19 bases lying between them. There are 16 residues in the CDR3. DNA of the CDR3: TGCGCCAGCAGCTTGGCCAAGCGGGACGGCCCGGATGAAGCTTTCTTT. Translating gives CASSLAKRDGPDEAFF.

In its sample, this clone was seen a few times. This sequence joins TRBV2 and TRBJ2-7; D may be TRBD2 (5 bases). This CDR3 has 12 amino acids. Trimming pared 6 bases from V and 7 bases from J, leaving 13 bases between. CDR1 SNHLY and CDR2 FYNNEI come from the germline V gene. The CDR3 DNA is TGTGCCAGCAGGTCCCGGGGTTGGGAGCAGTACTTC. Amino acid sequence: CASRSRGWEQYF.

This clone was recorded a few times. This rearrangement joins TRBV18 to TRBJ2-7, with unresolved D. Germline CDR1 reads KGHSH; CDR2 reads LQKENI. The CDR3 totals 10 residues. V was shortened by 5 bases and J by 7 bases, with 6 bases between the two germline ends. CDR3: CASSDREQYF. The CDR3 DNA is TGTGCCAGCTCAGACCGGGAGCAGTACTTC. Complete variable domain (other parts from reference TRBV18 and TRBJ2-7): NAGVMQNPRHLVRRRGQEARLRCSPMKGHSHVYWYRQLPEEGLKFMVYLQKENIIDESGMPKERFSAEFPKEGPSILRIQQVVRGDSAAYFCASSDREQYFGPGTRLTVT.

V and J are TRBV30 and TRBJ2-1; D is possibly TRBD1 (5 bases). This CDR3 has 13 residues. Trimming stripped 5 bases from V and 4 bases from J, with 12 bases between. Germline CDR1 and CDR2: GTSNPN and SVGIG (reference sequence). CDR3 nucleotides: TGTGCCTGGGGTACTGCAGGGTACAATGAGCAGTTCTTC. Amino acid sequence: CAWGTAGYNEQFF.

The J gene is TRBJ2-1, the V gene TRBV5-4, with a possible D match to TRBD1 (6 bases). The germline gives CDR1 SGHNT, CDR2 YYREEE (reference sequence). The germline V and J ends were trimmed by 4 bases and 0 bases, with 11 bases remaining between them. This CDR3 is 15 amino acids long. The CDR3 nucleotides are TGTGCCAGCAGCCAGGGACAAACCTCCTACAATGAGCAGTTCTTC. It is translated as CASSQGQTSYNEQFF.

This clone was picked up a small number of times. The J gene is TRBJ2-2, the V gene TRBV7-3, with a tentative D call TRBD2 (5 bases). The CDR3 runs to 14 residues. Looked up from germline, CDR1 is SGHTA and CDR2 is FQGTGA. The V end was cut by 5 bases, the J end by 5 bases, with 12 bases between. The CDR3 bases are TGTGCCAGCAGCCTTGGTAGGGAGACCGGGGAGCTGTTTTTT. Its translation: CASSLGRETGELFF.

This clone turned up a few times. The chain joins TRBV30 to TRBJ1-1; perhaps TRBD1 as D (5 bases). The V gene's germline CDR1 is GTSNPN and CDR2 SVGIG (reference sequence). This CDR3 spans 14 amino acids. Trimming took off 1 base at V and 4 bases at J, with 13 bases between the two ends. As DNA, the CDR3 is TGTGCCTGGAGTGCCAGGGCTTTGATCACTGAAGCTTTCTTT. Amino acids: CAWSARALITEAFF.

This sequence joins TRBV5-1 and TRBJ2-5; D is perhaps TRBD2 (5 bases). Looked up from germline, CDR1 is SGHRS and CDR2 is YFSETQ. This CDR3 has 15 residues. Trimming stripped 2 bases from V and 0 bases from J, with 11 bases between. The DNA for the CDR3 is TGCGCCAGCAGCTTAACTAGTGGAAACCAAGAGACCCAGTACTTC. Translating it yields CASSLTSGNQETQYF.

This chain joins TRBV5-4 and TRBJ2-5; TRBD2 matches at 14 bases. The V segment lost 0 bases and the J segment 6 bases; nucleotides outside the gene matches: 10. This CDR3 is 18 amino acids long. Per the germline V gene, CDR1 is SGHNT and CDR2 is YYREEE (reference sequence). Here the CDR3 DNA reads TGTGCCAGCAGCTTGGATCCGACTAGCGGGAGGGTCGGACAGACCCAGTACTTC. As protein: CASSLDPTSGRVGQTQYF.

The chain carries TRBV2 and TRBJ1-2, with D uncertain. Germline values: CDR1 SNHLY, CDR2 FYNNEI. Trimming left V 6 bases short and J 9 bases short, with 8 bases between. The CDR3 extends over 10 amino acids. DNA of the CDR3: TGTGCCAGCAGCTGGGAAAGCTACACCTTC. As protein: CASSWESYTF. The full variable domain, with the rest looked up from reference TRBV2 and TRBJ1-2, is EPEVTQTPSHQVTQMGQEVILRCVPISNHLYFYWYRQILGQKVEFLVSFYNNEISEKSEIFDDQFSVERPDGSNFTLKIRSTKLEDSAMYFCASSWESYTFGSGTRLTVV.

V and J are TRBV5-7 and TRBJ2-6; D gene unclear. TRBV5-7 is an open reading frame whose function is uncertain. Between the trimmed V and J ends, which lost 4 bases and 0 bases, there was a span of 14 bases. The CDR3 totals 17 residues. The CDR3: CASSPLVTPSGANVLTF. The DNA of the CDR3 is TGTGCCAGCAGCCCACTCGTGACACCCTCTGGGGCCAACGTCCTGACTTTC.

This sequence joins TRBV19 and TRBJ1-1; 10 bases map to TRBD1. The V gene's germline CDR1 is LNHDA and CDR2 SQIVND (reference sequence). This CDR3 is 15 amino acids long. Trimming cost V 4 bases and J 3 bases; bases outside gene matches: 5. This chain's CDR3 is CASSRRTGGDTEAFF. As DNA, the CDR3 is TGTGCCAGTAGTAGACGGACAGGGGGTGACACTGAAGCTTTCTTT.

V and J are TRBV4-1 and TRBJ1-1; TRBD1 might be the D (6 bases). The length of the CDR3 is 16 residues. Germline assignment: CDR1 MGHRA and CDR2 YSYEKL. The V end lost 0 bases, the J end lost 3 bases, and 14 bases lay between the germline ends. CDR3 in amino acids: CASSQDGGRVDTEAFF. CDR3 in DNA: TGCGCCAGCAGCCAAGATGGGGGGCGCGTAGACACTGAAGCTTTCTTT.

V and J are TRBV29-1 and TRBJ2-7; the D gene is possibly TRBD2 (5 bases). The CDR3 covers 17 residues. The germline gives CDR1 SQVTM, CDR2 ANQGSEA. The V end lost 4 bases, the J end lost 0 bases, and 22 bases lay between the germline ends. The CDR3 spells CSVVYLGKGEGSYEQYF. In DNA form, the CDR3 reads TGCAGCGTTGTGTATCTGGGAAAGGGAGAGGGCTCCTACGAGCAGTACTTC.

The rearrangement uses TRBV7-9 and TRBJ2-3; D is perhaps TRBD2 (6 bases). This CDR3 has 18 residues. CDR1 and CDR2 from the germline V gene are SEHNR and FQNEAQ (reference sequence). The V gene lost 5 bases and the J gene lost 2 bases, with 23 bases spanning the gap. The CDR3 nucleotides read TGTGCCAGCAGCCCTACTGGAGGGCCACAGCGCCACACAGATACGCAGTATTTT. Its translation is CASSPTGGPQRHTDTQYF.

V and J are TRBV30 and TRBJ1-4, with 8 nucleotides matching TRBD1. Germline V gene data show CDR1 as GTSNPN and CDR2 as SVGIG (reference sequence). V gave up 0 bases and J gave up 12 bases; unmatched junction bases: 3. This CDR3 has 12 amino acids. The CDR3 nucleotides are TGTGCCTGGAGTGTCACAGGGGGGCAACTGTTTTTT. Protein sequence: CAWSVTGGQLFF.

The V call is TRBV10-3, the J call TRBJ1-1; D gene ambiguous. Germline V gene lookup returns CDR1 ENHRY and CDR2 SYGVKD. The CDR3 has 11 amino acids. Deletions cut 8 bases from V and 4 bases from J, with 8 bases between. The CDR3 loop is CAIALGTEAFF. In DNA form, the CDR3 reads TGTGCCATCGCCCTGGGCACTGAAGCTTTCTTT.

This clone occurred a few times. The chain links TRBV2 to TRBJ2-3; perhaps TRBD1 as D (5 bases). Germline lookup yields CDR1 SNHLY and CDR2 FYNNEI. Trimming stripped 6 bases from V and 4 bases from J, with 14 bases between. The CDR3 contains 14 residues. The CDR3 region has the DNA TGTGCCAGCAGCCTAGGGGCTCTCCCAGATACGCAGTATTTT. Protein sequence: CASSLGALPDTQYF.